What follows describes a single TCR beta chain. Based on its abundance in the sample, this clonotype is medium-sized (0.01 to 0.1%). Its cognate antigen has yet to be identified. No clone much larger than this one lies a single base away; base qualities are absent. Adjacent samples were composed of nontumor breast tissue surrounding the tumor. This sample is drawn from a study of breast tumors, draining lymph nodes, adjacent tissues (dated by TCRdb to 2016 to 2017). In the study overall: The study compared TCR beta repertoires across tumor, adjacent nontumor tissue and axillary lymph nodes from breast cancer patients. The study was designed to assess the relationships and possible T-cell exchange between tumor, surrounding tissue and draining lymph node repertoires in human breast cancer. General findings and caveats noted by the study authors: The study presented the conclusion that tumor T cells originate in lymph nodes as consistent with a hypothesis, not as something directly demonstrated. The data were considered consistent with most tumor T cells being derived from the lymph node and subsequently expanding within tumor tissue. Tumor and nontumor tissue repertoires were significantly more similar in luminal-like than in basal-like breast cancer. Tumor T-cell repertoires showed less diversity than lymph node repertoires and more diversity than nontumor tissue repertoires, and tumor T-cell repertoires showed preferential V and J gene usage.

The V and J ends are trimmed by 3 bases and 3 bases, leaving 9 bases between them. CDR1 and CDR2, per the germline V gene (reference sequence), are SEHNR and FQNEAQ. CDR3 length: 14 amino acids, cysteine to phenylalanine. The kept DNA is CDR3 alone, 42 bases in frame from the first base. Instrument used: Illumina HiSeq 2000. TCR beta chain libraries were generated by multiplex PCR amplification. The amplified TCR beta chain products were analyzed by high-throughput sequencing. TCRdb's own reprocessing of the public reads used fastp at Q25 and MiXCR and kept productive beta chains. When rows share a CDR3 protein, they turn into one entry using the most common DNA and genes. This sample has 13,000 or so distinct CDR3 sequences in its table, and 50% of those were observed once. The top ten hold about 38% of the sample.

The specimen sequenced was tumor-adjacent breast tissue. This TCR derives from a female donor with breast cancer. Some clones in this sample may be carry-over from other donors' samples. The rearranged segments are TRBV7-9 and TRBJ2-1, with no D gene named confidently. The CDR3 corresponds to CASSLDLLYNEQFF. In nucleotide form, the sequence is TGTGCCAGCAGCTTGGATTTACTCTACAATGAGCAGTTCTTC.